The 9 T cell receptor beta chains below come from one sample, sequenced in a study of blood T cells in healthy people across ages. With a J-beta primer mix and a sample-barcoded 5' primer, a second PCR ran about 7 to 12 cycles. MiXCR, run by TCRdb on the 5' RACE reads, gives a single entry per CDR3 protein. The table shows over a million distinct CDR3 sequences, with around 39% occurring only once. The sample taken for sequencing was blood. The source is a woman between 18 and 29 years old in good health.

The count of this clonotype is one. V gene TRBV6-5 combines with J gene TRBJ2-7; 11 nucleotides line up with TRBD2. V was clipped by 8 bases and J by 2 bases; unmatched bases: 8. This CDR3 is 15 amino acids long. Germline V gene lookup returns CDR1 MNHEY and CDR2 SVGAGI. The CDR3 loop reads CASGTGTSGPYEQYF. CDR3 in DNA: TGTGCCAGCGGCACCGGGACTAGCGGACCCTACGAGCAGTACTTC.

V gene TRBV12-3 or TRBV12-4 combines with J gene TRBJ2-2; D unclear. Trimming took 5 bases from V and 5 from J, leaving 18 bases between them. This CDR3 contains 16 residues. CDR3 residues: CASSPPRQAYTGELFF. Written as DNA, the CDR3 is TGTGCCAGCAGTCCCCCGCGACAAGCATATACCGGGGAGCTGTTTTTT.

V and J are TRBV18 and TRBJ2-1; the match to TRBD2 covers 8 bases. The CDR3 extends over 17 amino acids. Germline CDR1 is KGHSH and CDR2 is LQKENI. V was pared by 6 bases and J by 5 bases, with 15 bases of the junction left unmatched. CDR3 nucleotides: TGTGCCAGCTCGCCAGCGACAGGACGACTAGCGAACAATGAGCAGTTCTTC. This sequence encodes CASSPATGRLANNEQFF. Full variable domain (outside the CDR3, taken from reference TRBV18 and TRBJ2-1): NAGVMQNPRHLVRRRGQEARLRCSPMKGHSHVYWYRQLPEEGLKFMVYLQKENIIDESGMPKERFSAEFPKEGPSILRIQQVVRGDSAAYFCASSPATGRLANNEQFFGPGTRLTVL.

V and J are TRBV19 and TRBJ2-5; 8 bases match TRBD1. The end of the DNA aligns better with TRBJ2-7, so the J call may be wrong. CDR3 length equals 14 residues. The V gene's germline CDR1 is LNHDA and CDR2 SQIVND (reference sequence). The CDR3 spells CASSSGRGLGEQYF. CDR3 DNA: TGTGCCAGTAGTAGTGGCAGGGGGCTGGGCGAGCAGTACTTC.

With respect to this clonotype: Being one base from a much bigger clone, this may be a read error. The chain is built from TRBV3-1 and TRBJ2-1; 7 bases are a match to TRBD2. J lost 13 bases, V lost 1 base, and 10 bases had no gene match. Germline V gene data show CDR1 as LGHDT and CDR2 as YNNKEL (reference sequence). The CDR3 spans 14 residues. The CDR3, as DNA: TGTGCCAGCAGCCAAGCGGGAGGACAAGAGACCCAGTTCTTC. Translating gives CASSQAGGQETQFF.

The J gene is TRBJ2-1, the V gene TRBV5-1, with TRBD2 identical over 16 bases. Trimming took 1 base from V and 5 from J; bases not matched to a gene: 6. Germline CDR1 SGHRS, CDR2 YFSETQ. The CDR3 covers 18 residues. The CDR3 region is CASSLLGLAGGGDNEQFF. DNA for the CDR3: TGCGCCAGCAGCTTGCTGGGACTAGCGGGAGGGGGTGACAATGAGCAGTTCTTC.

The genes are TRBV20-1 and TRBJ2-7, with 14 bases matching TRBD2. There are 16 residues in the CDR3. Losses at the gene ends were 0 bases for V and 2 bases for J; bases not matched to a gene: 3. CDR1 is DFQATT and CDR2 is SNEGSKA in the germline V gene (reference sequence). The chain's CDR3 is CSARDGTSGRTYEQYF. CDR3 DNA: TGCAGTGCTAGAGACGGGACTAGCGGGAGAACCTACGAGCAGTACTTC.

J is TRBJ2-7 and V is TRBV6-5, with 9 bases identical to TRBD2. The CDR3 totals 17 residues. Losses at the gene ends were 2 bases for V and 5 bases for J; bases not matched to a gene: 13. Germline lookup yields CDR1 MNHEY and CDR2 SVGAGI. For the CDR3, the DNA is TGTGCCAGCAGTTACCTTCCGGCTAGCGGGAAAAGGGACGAGCAGTACTTC. Translation: CASSYLPASGKRDEQYF.

J is TRBJ1-5 and V is TRBV20-1; D remains ambiguous. V was clipped by 2 bases and J by 0 bases, with 11 bases between them. This CDR3 contains 15 residues. CDR1 and CDR2 from the germline V gene are DFQATT and SNEGSKA (reference sequence). The CDR3 bases are TGCAGTGCTAGACCCTTGCGAGATAGCAATCAGCCCCAGCATTTT. Its translation: CSARPLRDSNQPQHF.